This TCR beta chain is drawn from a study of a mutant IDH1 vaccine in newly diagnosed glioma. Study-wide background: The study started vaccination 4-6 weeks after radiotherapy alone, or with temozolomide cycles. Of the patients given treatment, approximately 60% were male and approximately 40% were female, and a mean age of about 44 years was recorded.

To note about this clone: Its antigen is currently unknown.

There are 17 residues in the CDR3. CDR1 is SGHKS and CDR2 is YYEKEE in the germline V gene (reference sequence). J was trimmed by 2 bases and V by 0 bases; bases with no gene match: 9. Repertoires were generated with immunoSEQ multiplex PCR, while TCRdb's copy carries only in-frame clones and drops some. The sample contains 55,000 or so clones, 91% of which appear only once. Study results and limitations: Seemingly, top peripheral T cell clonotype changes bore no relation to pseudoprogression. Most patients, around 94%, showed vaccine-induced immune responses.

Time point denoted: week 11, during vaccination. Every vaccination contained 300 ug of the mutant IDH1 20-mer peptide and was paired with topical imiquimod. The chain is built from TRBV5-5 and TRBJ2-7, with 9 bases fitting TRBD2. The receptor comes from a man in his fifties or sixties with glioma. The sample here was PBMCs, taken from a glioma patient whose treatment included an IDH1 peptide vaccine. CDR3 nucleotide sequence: TGTGCCAGCAGCTTGGGGGTAAGCGGGGGGCGAACCTACGAGCAGTACTTC. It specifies CASSLGVSGGRTYEQYF.